This T cell receptor (beta chain) was recovered during a study of control samples from healthy donors and cancer patients. TCRdb's table, derived via immunoSEQ multiplex PCR, lists solely in-frame clones and lacks some. Found here are 100,000 to 150,000 clones, about 89% of them singletons; the top ten hold almost 40%. This clone was seen a single time. This CDR3 region has 14 residues. CDR1 is LNHDA, CDR2 SQIVND, per germline (reference sequence). Trimming stripped 4 bases from V and 4 bases from J, with 13 bases between. This TCR was sampled from a man aged 50-60 years in good health. The sequenced material came from blood. The chain employs TRBV19 and TRBJ2-5; maybe TRBD1 (6 bases). The CDR3 here is CASSSGGRGETQYF. CDR3 DNA sequence: TGTGCCAGTAGTAGTGGGGGCAGGGGAGAGACCCAGTACTTC.